The T cell receptor (beta chain) under discussion was sequenced for a study of blood T cell repertoires in COVID-19. Source study methods: How many nucleated cells were present was estimated from reference gene primer amplification. Profiling relied on immunoSEQ multiplex PCR, and the TCRdb table lists in-frame clones only, not all of them. V, J and clone size derive from that table, while D and trimming were established from the DNA sequence. There are 200,000 to 250,000 clones in the sample; under 90% occur only once, and 15% to 20% lies in the top ten. The V and J ends lost 0 bases and 3 bases respectively, with 19 bases between them. This CDR3 contains 18 residues. CDR1 LGHNA and CDR2 YSLEER come from the germline V gene.

This clonotype was sampled from a man between 25 and 39 years old with active or convalescent COVID-19. V gene TRBV4-3 combines with J gene TRBJ2-3, with D possibly TRBD2 on 6 matching bases. The source material was peripheral blood. The CDR3 here is CASSQEWDWIRGTDTQYF. In DNA, the CDR3 is TGCGCCAGCAGCCAAGAATGGGACTGGATCCGGGGAACAGATACGCAGTATTTT.